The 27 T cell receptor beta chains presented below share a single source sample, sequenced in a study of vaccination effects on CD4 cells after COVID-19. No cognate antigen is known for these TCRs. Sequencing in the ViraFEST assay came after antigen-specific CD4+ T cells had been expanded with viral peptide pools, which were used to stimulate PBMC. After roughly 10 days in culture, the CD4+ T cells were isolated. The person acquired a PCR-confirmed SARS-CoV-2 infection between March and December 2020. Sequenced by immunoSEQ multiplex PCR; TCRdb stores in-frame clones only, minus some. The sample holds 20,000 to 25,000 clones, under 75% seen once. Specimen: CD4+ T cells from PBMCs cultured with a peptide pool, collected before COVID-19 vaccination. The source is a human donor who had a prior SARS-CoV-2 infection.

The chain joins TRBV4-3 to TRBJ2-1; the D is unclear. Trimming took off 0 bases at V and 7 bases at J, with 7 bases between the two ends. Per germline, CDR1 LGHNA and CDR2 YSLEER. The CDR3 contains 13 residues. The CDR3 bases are TGCGCCAGCAGCCAAGAAATAACGAATGAGCAGTTCTTC. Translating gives CASSQEITNEQFF.

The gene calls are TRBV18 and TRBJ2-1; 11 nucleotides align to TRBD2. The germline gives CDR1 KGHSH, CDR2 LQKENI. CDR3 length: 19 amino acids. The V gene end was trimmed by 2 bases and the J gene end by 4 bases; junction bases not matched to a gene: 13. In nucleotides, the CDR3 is TGTGCCAGCTCACCAAGACGGACTAGCGGGTCCACCCCTTACAATGAGCAGTTCTTC. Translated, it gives CASSPRRTSGSTPYNEQFF.

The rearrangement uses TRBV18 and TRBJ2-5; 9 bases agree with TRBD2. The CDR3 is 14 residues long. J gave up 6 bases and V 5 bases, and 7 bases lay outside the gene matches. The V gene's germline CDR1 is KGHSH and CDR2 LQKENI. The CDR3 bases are TGTGCCAGCTCATCCCGCGGGGGGGCCCAGACCCAGTACTTC. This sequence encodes CASSSRGGAQTQYF.

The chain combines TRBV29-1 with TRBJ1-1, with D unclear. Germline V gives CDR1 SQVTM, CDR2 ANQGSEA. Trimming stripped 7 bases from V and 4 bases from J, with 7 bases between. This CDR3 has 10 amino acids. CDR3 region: CSGQVTEAFF. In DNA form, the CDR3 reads TGCAGCGGGCAGGTCACTGAAGCTTTCTTT.

The CDR3 DNA is TGTGCCACCAGCAGACAGGGAGGAGTCGAGCAGTACTTC. Amino acid sequence: CATSRQGGVEQYF. V usage is TRBV24-1 and J usage is TRBJ2-7; D is perhaps TRBD1 (7 bases). CDR1 is KGHDR and CDR2 is SFDVKD in the germline V gene. The CDR3 loop spans 13 amino acids. V lost 7 bases and J 6 bases, leaving 15 bases between the germline ends.

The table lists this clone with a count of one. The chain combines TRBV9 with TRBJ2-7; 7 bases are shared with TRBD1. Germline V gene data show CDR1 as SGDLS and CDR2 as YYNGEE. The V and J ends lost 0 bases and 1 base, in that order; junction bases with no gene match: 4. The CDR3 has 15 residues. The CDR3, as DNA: TGTGCCAGCAGCGTAGGGCAGGGGGAATCCTACGAGCAGTACTTC. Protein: CASSVGQGESYEQYF. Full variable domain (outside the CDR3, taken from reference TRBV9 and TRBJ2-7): DSGVTQTPKHLITATGQRVTLRCSPRSGDLSVYWYQQSLDQGLQFLIQYYNGEERAKGNILERFSAQQFPDLHSELNLSSLELGDSALYFCASSVGQGESYEQYFGPGTRLTVT.

The CDR3: CASSPRDLNRDEQYF. The CDR3, as DNA: TGTGCCAGCTCACCCAGGGACCTCAACCGAGACGAGCAGTACTTC. This sequence joins TRBV18 and TRBJ2-7; D may be TRBD1 or TRBD2 (5 bases each). V shed 3 bases and J shed 5 bases, with 17 bases lying between them. CDR1 is KGHSH, CDR2 LQKENI, per germline. The CDR3 extends over 15 amino acids.

CDR3 DNA sequence: TGTGCCAGCAGTTACTCCAGGGTGTATAATGAGCAGTTCTTC. It is translated as CASSYSRVYNEQFF. This chain uses TRBV6-5 with TRBJ2-1; perhaps TRBD1 as D (5 bases). The germline V gene encodes CDR1 MNHEY and CDR2 SVGAGI. V lost 0 bases, J lost 7 bases, and 10 bases lay in between. CDR3 size: 14 residues.

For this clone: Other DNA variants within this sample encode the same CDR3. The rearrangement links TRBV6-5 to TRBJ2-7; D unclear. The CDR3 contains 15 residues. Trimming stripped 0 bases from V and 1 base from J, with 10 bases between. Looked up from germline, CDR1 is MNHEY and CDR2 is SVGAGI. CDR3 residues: CASSYSVLGSYEQYF. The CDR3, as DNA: TGTGCCAGCAGTTACTCTGTCCTAGGATCCTACGAGCAGTACTTC.

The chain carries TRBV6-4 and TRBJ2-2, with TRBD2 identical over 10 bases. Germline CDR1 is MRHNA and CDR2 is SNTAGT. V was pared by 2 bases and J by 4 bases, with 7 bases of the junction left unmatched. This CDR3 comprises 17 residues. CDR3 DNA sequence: TGTGCCAGCAGTGACGTCCTAGCGGGAGTTGGCACCGGGGAGCTGTTTTTT. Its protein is CASSDVLAGVGTGELFF.

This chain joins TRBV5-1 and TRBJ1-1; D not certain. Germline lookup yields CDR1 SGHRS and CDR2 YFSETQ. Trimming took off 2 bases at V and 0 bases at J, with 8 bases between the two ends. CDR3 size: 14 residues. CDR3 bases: TGCGCCAGCAGCTTACAGCTCATGAACACTGAAGCTTTCTTT. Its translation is CASSLQLMNTEAFF.

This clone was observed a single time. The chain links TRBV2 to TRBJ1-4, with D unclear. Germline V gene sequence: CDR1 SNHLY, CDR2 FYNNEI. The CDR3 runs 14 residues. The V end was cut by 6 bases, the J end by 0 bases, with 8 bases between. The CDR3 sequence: CASRNHTTNEKLFF. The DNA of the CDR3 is TGTGCCAGCAGGAACCATACAACTAATGAAAAACTGTTTTTT.

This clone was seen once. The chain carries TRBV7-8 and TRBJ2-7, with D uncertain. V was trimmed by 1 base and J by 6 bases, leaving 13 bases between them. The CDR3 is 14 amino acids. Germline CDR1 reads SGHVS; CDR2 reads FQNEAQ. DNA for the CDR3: TGTGCCAGCAGCTTAGGGCCAGCCGCCGCCGAGCAGTACTTC. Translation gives CASSLGPAAAEQYF.

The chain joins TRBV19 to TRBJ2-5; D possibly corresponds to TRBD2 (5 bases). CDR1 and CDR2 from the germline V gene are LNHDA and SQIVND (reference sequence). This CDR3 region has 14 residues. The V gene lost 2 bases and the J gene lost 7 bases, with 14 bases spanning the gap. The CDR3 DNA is TGTGCCAGTAGTATACGAGAGGGAATGGGGACCCAGTACTTC. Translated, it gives CASSIREGMGTQYF. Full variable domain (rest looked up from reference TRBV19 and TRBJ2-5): DGGITQSPKYLFRKEGQNVTLSCEQNLNHDAMYWYRQDPGQGLRLIYYSQIVNDFQKGDIAEGYSVSREKKESFPLTVTSAQKNPTAFYLCASSIREGMGTQYFGPGTRLLVL.

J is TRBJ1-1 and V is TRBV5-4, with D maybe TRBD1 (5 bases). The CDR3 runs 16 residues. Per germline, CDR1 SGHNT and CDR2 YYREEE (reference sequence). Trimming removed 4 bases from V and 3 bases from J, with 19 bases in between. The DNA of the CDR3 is TGTGCCAGCAGCCCCGGGGGTTTTAATCTTGACACTGAAGCTTTCTTT. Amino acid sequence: CASSPGGFNLDTEAFF.

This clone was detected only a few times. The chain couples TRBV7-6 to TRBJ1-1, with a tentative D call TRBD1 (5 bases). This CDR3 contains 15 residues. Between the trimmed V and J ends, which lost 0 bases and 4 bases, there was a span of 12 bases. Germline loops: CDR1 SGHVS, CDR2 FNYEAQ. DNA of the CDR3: TGTGCCAGCAGCTTAGCGGGCGGGGCTCGCACTGAAGCTTTCTTT. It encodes CASSLAGGARTEAFF.

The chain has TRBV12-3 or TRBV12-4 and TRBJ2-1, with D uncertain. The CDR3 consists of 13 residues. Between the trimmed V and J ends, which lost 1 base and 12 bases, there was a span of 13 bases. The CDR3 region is CASSLVATPRQFF. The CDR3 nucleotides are TGTGCCAGCAGTTTAGTCGCAACTCCAAGGCAGTTCTTC.

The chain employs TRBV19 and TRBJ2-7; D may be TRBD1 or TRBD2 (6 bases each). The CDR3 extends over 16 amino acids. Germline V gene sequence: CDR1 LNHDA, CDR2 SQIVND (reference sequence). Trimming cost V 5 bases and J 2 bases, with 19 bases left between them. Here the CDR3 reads CASSPLGGSGPYEQYF. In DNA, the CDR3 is TGTGCCAGTAGTCCCCTAGGGGGGAGCGGCCCCTACGAGCAGTACTTC.

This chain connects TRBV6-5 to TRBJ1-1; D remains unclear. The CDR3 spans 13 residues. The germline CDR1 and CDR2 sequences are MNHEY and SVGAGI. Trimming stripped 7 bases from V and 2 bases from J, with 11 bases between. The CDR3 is CASTRKDNTEAFF. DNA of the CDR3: TGTGCCAGCACGCGGAAAGACAACACTGAAGCTTTCTTT.

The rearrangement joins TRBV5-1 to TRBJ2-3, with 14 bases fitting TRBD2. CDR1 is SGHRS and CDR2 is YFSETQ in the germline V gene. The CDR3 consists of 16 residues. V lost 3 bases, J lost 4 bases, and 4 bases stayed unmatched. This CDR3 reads CASSSGLAGGADTQYF. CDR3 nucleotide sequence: TGCGCCAGCAGCTCCGGACTAGCGGGAGGTGCAGATACGCAGTATTTT.

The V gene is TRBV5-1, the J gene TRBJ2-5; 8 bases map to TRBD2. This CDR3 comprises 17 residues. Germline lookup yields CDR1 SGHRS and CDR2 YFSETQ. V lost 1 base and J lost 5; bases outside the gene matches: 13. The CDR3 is CASSLPLGLEAMETQYF. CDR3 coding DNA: TGCGCCAGCAGCTTGCCTTTGGGACTAGAGGCAATGGAGACCCAGTACTTC.

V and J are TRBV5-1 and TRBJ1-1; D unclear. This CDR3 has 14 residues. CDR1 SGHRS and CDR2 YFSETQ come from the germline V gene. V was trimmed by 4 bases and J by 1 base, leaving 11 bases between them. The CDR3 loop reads CASSRDTGNTEAFF. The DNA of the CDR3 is TGCGCCAGCAGCCGGGATACGGGGAACACTGAAGCTTTCTTT.

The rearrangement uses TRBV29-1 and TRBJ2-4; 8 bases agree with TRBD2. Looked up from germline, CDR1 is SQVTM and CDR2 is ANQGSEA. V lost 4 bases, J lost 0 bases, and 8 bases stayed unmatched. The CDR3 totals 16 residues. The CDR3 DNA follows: TGCAGCGTTGCTAGCGGGCTTTCTCTAGCCAAAAACATTCAGTACTTC. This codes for CSVASGLSLAKNIQYF.

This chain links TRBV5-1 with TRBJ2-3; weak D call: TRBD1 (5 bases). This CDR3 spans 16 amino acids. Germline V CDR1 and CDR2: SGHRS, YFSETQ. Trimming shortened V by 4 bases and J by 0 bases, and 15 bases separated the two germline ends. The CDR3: CASSTGRSLSTDTQYF. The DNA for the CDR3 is TGCGCCAGCAGCACAGGACGGAGTTTAAGCACAGATACGCAGTATTTT. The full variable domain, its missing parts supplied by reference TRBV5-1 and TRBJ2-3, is KAGVTQTPRYLIKTRGQQVTLSCSPISGHRSVSWYQQTPGQGLQFLFEYFSETQRNKGNFPGRFSGRQFSNSRSEMNVSTLELGDSALYLCASSTGRSLSTDTQYFGPGTRLTVL.

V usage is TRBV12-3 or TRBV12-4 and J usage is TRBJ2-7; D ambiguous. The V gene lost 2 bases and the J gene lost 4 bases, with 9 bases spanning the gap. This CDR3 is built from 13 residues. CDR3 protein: CASSLFGQYEQYF. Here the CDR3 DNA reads TGTGCCAGCAGTTTATTCGGTCAGTACGAGCAGTACTTC.

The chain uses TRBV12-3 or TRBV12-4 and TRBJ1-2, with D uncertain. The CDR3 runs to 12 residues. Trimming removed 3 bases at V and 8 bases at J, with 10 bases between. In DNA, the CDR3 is TGTGCCAGCAGTTTTCACACGGGGGGCTACACCTTC. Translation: CASSFHTGGYTF.

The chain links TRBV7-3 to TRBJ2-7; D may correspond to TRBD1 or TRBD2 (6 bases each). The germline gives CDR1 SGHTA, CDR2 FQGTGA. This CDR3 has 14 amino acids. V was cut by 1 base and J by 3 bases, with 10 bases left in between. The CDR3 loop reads CASSLKGGHYEQYF. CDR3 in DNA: TGTGCCAGCAGCTTAAAGGGGGGCCACTACGAGCAGTACTTC.